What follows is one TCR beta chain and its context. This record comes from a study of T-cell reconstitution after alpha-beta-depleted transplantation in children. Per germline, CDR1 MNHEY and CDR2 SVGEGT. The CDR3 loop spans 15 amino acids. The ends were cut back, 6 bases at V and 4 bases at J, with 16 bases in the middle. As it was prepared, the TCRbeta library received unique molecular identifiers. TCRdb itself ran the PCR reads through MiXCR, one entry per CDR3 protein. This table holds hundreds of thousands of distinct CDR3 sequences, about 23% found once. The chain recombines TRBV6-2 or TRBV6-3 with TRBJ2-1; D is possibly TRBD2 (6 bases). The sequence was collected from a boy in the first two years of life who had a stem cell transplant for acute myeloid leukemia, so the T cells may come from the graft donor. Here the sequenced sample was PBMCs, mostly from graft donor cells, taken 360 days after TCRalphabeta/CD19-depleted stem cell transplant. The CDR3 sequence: CASSQTRGDYNEQFF. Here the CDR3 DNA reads TGTGCCAGCAGCCAGACTAGGGGAGATTACAATGAGCAGTTCTTC.